Following are 15 T cell receptor beta chains from one sample sequenced in a study of T-cell memory formation after mild COVID-19. TCRdb re-called the 5' RACE reads with MiXCR, one entry per CDR3 protein. The sample has about 430,000 distinct CDR3 sequences; 20% to 25% are singletons. Sequences were obtained from PBMCs or a T cell subset sorted from them (not recorded which). These TCRs come from an adult woman who had mild COVID-19 (a few samples of this study predate the infection). Cell type and time point are not known.

This chain connects TRBV7-6 to TRBJ2-7; 12 bases agree with TRBD2. The germline V gene encodes CDR1 SGHVS and CDR2 FNYEAQ. CDR3 length equals 18 residues. Germline trimming cut 0 bases from V and 0 bases from J; bases unmatched to any gene: 6. In nucleotides, the CDR3 is TGTGCCAGCAGCTTAGCAGCTAGCGGGGGGGTCATCTCCTACGAGCAGTACTTC. This encodes CASSLAASGGVISYEQYF.

This clonotype showed up just a few times. One end of the junction fails to match germline, which may point to a read error. V usage is TRBV24-1 and J usage is TRBJ1-5, with 8 bases identical to TRBD1. Germline V gives CDR1 KGHDR, CDR2 SFDVKD. This CDR3 region has 14 residues. In DNA, the CDR3 is TGTGCCACCGGTGAGACAGGGGTCACTCAGCCCCAGCATTTT. Translating gives CATGETGVTQPQHF.

This clonotype turned up a few times. V and J are TRBV4-1 and TRBJ2-5, with D possibly being TRBD1 or TRBD2 (5 bases each). V lost 0 bases and J lost 3, with 11 bases in between. The CDR3 is 15 amino acids. Germline CDR1 MGHRA, CDR2 YSYEKL. The CDR3 DNA is TGCGCCAGCAGCCAAGAGGGACGCCTGGAAGAGACCCAGTACTTC. As protein: CASSQEGRLEETQYF.

V and J are TRBV12-3 or TRBV12-4 and TRBJ1-1; no clear D gene. Trimming removed 8 bases from V and 4 bases from J, with 11 bases in between. This CDR3 region has 12 residues. The DNA of the CDR3 is TGTGCCAGCGTGGGAGGTAGCACTGAAGCTTTCTTT. Residues: CASVGGSTEAFF.

The CDR3 region is CSVGTGRDYGYTF. In nucleotides, the CDR3 is TGCAGCGTTGGGACAGGGAGGGACTATGGCTACACCTTC. This chain uses TRBV29-1 with TRBJ1-2, with TRBD1 identical over 8 bases. Germline trimming cut 4 bases from V and 3 bases from J; bases unmatched to any gene: 4. The CDR3 length is 13 residues. The germline CDR1 and CDR2 sequences are SQVTM and ANQGSEA.

The chain has TRBV21-1 and TRBJ2-7; TRBD1 was called by the table and not checked on the DNA. TRBV21-1 is classified as a pseudogene. The CDR3 runs to 11 residues. Written as DNA, the CDR3 is TGTGCCAGCGGGAGGGGGCACGAGCAGTACTTC. Translated: CASGRGHEQYF.

This rearrangement joins TRBV11-3 to TRBJ1-2; D is unclear. This CDR3 region has 14 residues. Looked up from germline, CDR1 is SGHNT and CDR2 is YENEEA. Deletions cut 1 base from V and 4 bases from J, with 10 bases between. The CDR3 loop is CASSLAVGSYGYTF. The DNA of the CDR3 is TGTGCCAGCAGCTTAGCTGTGGGGAGCTATGGCTACACCTTC.

This clonotype turned up a few times. The chain recombines TRBV7-3 with TRBJ2-5; tentatively, D is TRBD1 or TRBD2 (6 bases each). The CDR3 sequence is 14 residues long. Germline V gives CDR1 SGHTA, CDR2 FQGTGA. V was clipped by 6 bases and J by 4 bases, with 15 bases between them. CDR3 residues: CASRAEGGTETQYF. The CDR3 DNA reads as TGTGCCAGCAGAGCGGAGGGGGGCACAGAGACCCAGTACTTC.

This chain links TRBV15 with TRBJ2-7; 7 bases fit TRBD2. The V segment lost 0 bases and the J segment 1 base; nucleotides outside the gene matches: 6. The CDR3 contains 16 residues. Looked up from germline, CDR1 is LNHNV and CDR2 is YYDKDF (reference sequence). This CDR3 is CATSRDGSGSSYEQYF. CDR3 nucleotides: TGTGCCACCAGCAGAGATGGTAGCGGGTCGTCCTACGAGCAGTACTTC.

The genes are TRBV29-1 and TRBJ2-7; D not resolved. The germline CDR1 and CDR2 sequences are SQVTM and ANQGSEA. Trimming took 2 bases from V and 1 from J, leaving 9 bases between them. This CDR3 spans 13 amino acids. This CDR3 is CSVEQISSYEQYF. In nucleotides, the CDR3 is TGCAGCGTTGAACAAATCAGTTCCTACGAGCAGTACTTC.

The chain recombines TRBV12-3 or TRBV12-4 with TRBJ2-5; 8 positions agree with TRBD1. J gave up 5 bases and V 4 bases, and 9 bases lay outside the gene matches. The CDR3 runs to 15 residues. CDR3 bases: TGTGCCAGCAGTTCTGGACAGGGAAAGTTTGAGACCCAGTACTTC. It codes for CASSSGQGKFETQYF.

CDR3 in amino acids: CASSYMRGGNPGELFF. The CDR3 bases are TGTGCCAGCAGTTATATGCGGGGGGGCAATCCCGGGGAGCTGTTTTTT. The chain joins TRBV6-5 to TRBJ2-2, with 9 bases matching TRBD2. This CDR3 contains 16 residues. V dropped 3 bases and J dropped 6; count of bases not matched to a gene: 8. Germline values: CDR1 MNHEY, CDR2 SVGAGI.

The chain recombines TRBV6-5 with TRBJ1-5, with D possibly being TRBD1 (6 bases). The CDR3 runs 15 residues. Germline-derived CDR1 and CDR2 are MNHEY and SVGAGI. Trimming left V 0 bases short and J 6 bases short, with 12 bases between. The CDR3 region is CASSYSTGAAQPQHF. CDR3 nucleotide sequence: TGTGCCAGCAGTTACTCGACGGGGGCGGCTCAGCCCCAGCATTTT.

This clonotype was found a few times. The CDR3 DNA reads as TGTGCCAGCAGTCTTCGACTAGCGGGGGACACCTACGAGCAGTACTTC. It yields the protein CASSLRLAGDTYEQYF. The chain combines TRBV6-5 with TRBJ2-7; 12 bases align to TRBD2. V was pared by 5 bases and J by 2 bases, with 7 bases of the junction left unmatched. Germline V gives CDR1 MNHEY, CDR2 SVGAGI. The CDR3 runs 16 residues.

The chain carries TRBV13 and TRBJ1-5; D is unresolved. This CDR3 region has 14 residues. Germline loops: CDR1 PRHDT, CDR2 FYEKMQ (reference sequence). With 5 bases removed from V and 0 bases from J, the gap between germline ends came to 8 bases. The CDR3 loop reads CASSEAGSNQPQHF. Written as DNA, the CDR3 is TGTGCCAGCAGCGAAGCAGGTAGCAATCAGCCCCAGCATTTT.